The present T cell receptor (beta chain) was sequenced within a study of blood T cell repertoires in COVID-19. In the study overall: Italy, Spain and the United States were the sources of the convalescent and acute COVID-19 samples.

As processed by the authors: Reference gene primer amplification gave nucleated cell count estimates. Produced via immunoSEQ multiplex PCR; TCRdb's table is partial and in-frame only. The V and J calls and the clone size are those of that table, but D and trimming were determined from the DNA. The data show approximately 73,000 clones, with about 80% seen just once and around 0.91% held by the top ten. The CDR3 has 13 amino acids. V was clipped by 5 bases and J by 4 bases, with 11 bases between them. From germline, CDR1 is SGHAT and CDR2 FQNNGV. This clone was seen a handful of times. The chain recombines TRBV11-2 with TRBJ1-2, with D possibly TRBD1 on 5 matching bases. The TCR originated in a woman in her seventies with acute or convalescent COVID-19. Sequenced input: peripheral blood. CDR3 in amino acids: CASSQGGFYGYTF. The CDR3 nucleotides read TGTGCCAGCAGCCAGGGAGGCTTCTATGGCTACACCTTC.